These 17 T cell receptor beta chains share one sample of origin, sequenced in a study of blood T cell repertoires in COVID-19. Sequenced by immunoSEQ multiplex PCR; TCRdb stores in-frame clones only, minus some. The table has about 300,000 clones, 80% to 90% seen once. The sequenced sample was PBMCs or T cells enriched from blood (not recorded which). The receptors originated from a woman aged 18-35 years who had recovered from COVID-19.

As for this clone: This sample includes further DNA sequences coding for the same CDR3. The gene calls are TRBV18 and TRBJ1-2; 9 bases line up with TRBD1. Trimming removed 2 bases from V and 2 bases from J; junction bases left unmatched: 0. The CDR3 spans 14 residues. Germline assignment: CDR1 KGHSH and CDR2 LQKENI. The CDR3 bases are TGTGCCAGCTCACCAGGACAGGGGAACTATGGCTACACCTTC. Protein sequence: CASSPGQGNYGYTF.

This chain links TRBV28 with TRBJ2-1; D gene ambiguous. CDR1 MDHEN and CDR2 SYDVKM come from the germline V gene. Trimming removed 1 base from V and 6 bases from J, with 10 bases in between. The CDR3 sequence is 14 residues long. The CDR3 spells CASSLLGQLNEQFF. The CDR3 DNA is TGTGCCAGCAGTTTATTGGGCCAGCTCAATGAGCAGTTCTTC.

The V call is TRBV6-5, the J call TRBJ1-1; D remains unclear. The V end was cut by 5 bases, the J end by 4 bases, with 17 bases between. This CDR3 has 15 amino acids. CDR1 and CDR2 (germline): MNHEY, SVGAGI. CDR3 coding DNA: TGTGCCAGCAGTACCTCCTCTTACGGGGTCACTGAAGCTTTCTTT. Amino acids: CASSTSSYGVTEAFF.

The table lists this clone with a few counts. CDR3 sequence: CASTGQVSNTEAFF. Here the CDR3 DNA reads TGCGCCAGCACCGGACAGGTTTCGAACACTGAAGCTTTCTTT. The J gene is TRBJ1-1, the V gene TRBV5-1; 7 bases are shared with TRBD1. The germline gives CDR1 SGHRS, CDR2 YFSETQ. CDR3 size: 14 residues. Trimming cost V 6 bases and J 1 base; bases outside gene matches: 6.

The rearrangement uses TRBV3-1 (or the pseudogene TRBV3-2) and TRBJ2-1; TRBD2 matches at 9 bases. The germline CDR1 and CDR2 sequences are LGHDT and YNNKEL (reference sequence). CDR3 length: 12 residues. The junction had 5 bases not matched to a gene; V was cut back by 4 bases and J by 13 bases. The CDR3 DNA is TGTGCCAGCAGCCTGAGGGGACTAGCCCAGTTCTTC. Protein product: CASSLRGLAQFF.

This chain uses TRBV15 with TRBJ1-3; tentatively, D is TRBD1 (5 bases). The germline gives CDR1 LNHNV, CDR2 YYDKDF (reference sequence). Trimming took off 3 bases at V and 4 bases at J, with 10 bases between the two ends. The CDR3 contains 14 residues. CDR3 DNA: TGTGCCACCAGCAGGGCAGGGCCAGGAAACACCATATATTTT. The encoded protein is CATSRAGPGNTIYF.

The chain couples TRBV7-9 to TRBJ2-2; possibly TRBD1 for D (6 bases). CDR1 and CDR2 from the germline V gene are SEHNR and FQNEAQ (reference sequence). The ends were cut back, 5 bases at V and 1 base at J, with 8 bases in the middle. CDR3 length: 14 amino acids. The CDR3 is CASSPTGNTGELFF. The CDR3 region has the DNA TGTGCCAGCAGCCCGACAGGGAACACCGGGGAGCTGTTTTTT.

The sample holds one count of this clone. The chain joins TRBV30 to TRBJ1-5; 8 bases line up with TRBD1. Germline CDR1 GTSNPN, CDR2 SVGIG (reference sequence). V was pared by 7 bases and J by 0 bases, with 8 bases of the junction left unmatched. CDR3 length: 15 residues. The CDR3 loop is CAYDRGVYSNQPQHF. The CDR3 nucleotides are TGTGCCTATGACAGGGGAGTGTATAGCAATCAGCCCCAGCATTTT.

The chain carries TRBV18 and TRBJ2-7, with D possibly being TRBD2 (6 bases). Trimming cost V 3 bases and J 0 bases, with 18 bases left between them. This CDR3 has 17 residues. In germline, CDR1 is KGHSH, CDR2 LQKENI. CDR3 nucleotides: TGTGCCAGCTCACCGGTAGACCGGGAGAGGAGCTCCTACGAGCAGTACTTC. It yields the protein CASSPVDRERSSYEQYF.

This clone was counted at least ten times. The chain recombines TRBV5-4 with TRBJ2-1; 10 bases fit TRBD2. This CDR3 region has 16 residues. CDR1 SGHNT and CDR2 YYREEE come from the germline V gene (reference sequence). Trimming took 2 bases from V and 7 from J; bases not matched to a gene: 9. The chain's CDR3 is CASSFFTGLATNEQFF. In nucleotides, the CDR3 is TGTGCCAGCAGCTTCTTTACGGGACTAGCGACGAATGAGCAGTTCTTC.

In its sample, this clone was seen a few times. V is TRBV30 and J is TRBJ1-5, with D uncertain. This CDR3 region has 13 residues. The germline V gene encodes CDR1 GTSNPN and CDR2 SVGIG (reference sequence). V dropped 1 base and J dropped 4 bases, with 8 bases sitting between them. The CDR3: CAWSEQVNQPQHF. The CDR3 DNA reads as TGTGCCTGGAGTGAGCAGGTGAATCAGCCCCAGCATTTT.

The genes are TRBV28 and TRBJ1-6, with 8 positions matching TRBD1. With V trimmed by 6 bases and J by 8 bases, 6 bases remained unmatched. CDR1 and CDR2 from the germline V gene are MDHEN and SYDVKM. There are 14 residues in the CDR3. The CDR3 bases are TGTGCCAGCAGCCTGGGACAGGCTTATTCACCCCTCCACTTT. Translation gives CASSLGQAYSPLHF.

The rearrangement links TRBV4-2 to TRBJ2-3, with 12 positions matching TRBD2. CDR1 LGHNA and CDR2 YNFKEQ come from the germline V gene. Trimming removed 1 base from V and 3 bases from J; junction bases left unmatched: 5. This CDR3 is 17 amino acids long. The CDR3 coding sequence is TGTGCCAGCAGCCAAGGGAGACTAGCGGGAGTTACAGATACGCAGTATTTT. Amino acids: CASSQGRLAGVTDTQYF.

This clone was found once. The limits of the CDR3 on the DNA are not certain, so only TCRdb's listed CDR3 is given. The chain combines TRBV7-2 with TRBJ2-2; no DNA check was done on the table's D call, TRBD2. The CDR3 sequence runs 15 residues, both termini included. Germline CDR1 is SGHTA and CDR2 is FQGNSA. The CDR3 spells CASSERTFGPGSCFF.

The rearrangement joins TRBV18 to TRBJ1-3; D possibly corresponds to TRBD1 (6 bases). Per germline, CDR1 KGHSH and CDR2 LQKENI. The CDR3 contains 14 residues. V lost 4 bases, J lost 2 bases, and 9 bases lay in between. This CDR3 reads CASSLTGPGNTIYF. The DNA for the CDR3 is TGTGCCAGCTCACTCACAGGGCCTGGAAACACCATATATTTT.

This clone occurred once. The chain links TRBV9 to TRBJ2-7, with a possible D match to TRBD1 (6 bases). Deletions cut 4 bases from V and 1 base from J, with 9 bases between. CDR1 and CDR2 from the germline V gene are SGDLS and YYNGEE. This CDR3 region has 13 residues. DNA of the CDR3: TGTGCCAGCAGCCACGGACAGTCCTACGAGCAGTACTTC. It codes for CASSHGQSYEQYF.

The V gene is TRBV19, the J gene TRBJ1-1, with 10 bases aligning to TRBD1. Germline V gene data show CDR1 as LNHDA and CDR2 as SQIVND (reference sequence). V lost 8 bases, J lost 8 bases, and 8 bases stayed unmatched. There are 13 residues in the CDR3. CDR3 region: CASRDRGPMEAFF. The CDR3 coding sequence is TGTGCCAGTCGAGACAGGGGGCCGATGGAAGCTTTCTTT.